These 16 T cell receptor beta chains came from one sample sequenced in a study of cytotoxic CD8 clonotypes in ibrutinib-treated CLL. Generated by immunoSEQ multiplex PCR, the TCRdb table keeps only in-frame clones and is missing some. Counted here are under 300,000 clones, approximately 76% occurring once; the ten biggest clones make up about 5.7%. The material sequenced was PBMCs, taken at disease progression, from a patient treated with ibrutinib. These receptors came from a human donor with chronic lymphocytic leukemia.

The CDR3 DNA reads as TGCAGCGTTAAGGACAGGGTTGGCCAGCCCCAGCATTTT. This translates into CSVKDRVGQPQHF. The V gene is TRBV29-1, the J gene TRBJ1-5; 8 bases agree with TRBD1. The CDR3 is made up of 13 amino acids. CDR1 SQVTM and CDR2 ANQGSEA come from the germline V gene. The ends lost 5 bases at V and 7 bases at J; junction bases unmatched: 7.

Notes on this clone: A clone one base away is much larger, so this may be a read error. The DNA of the CDR3 is TGCGCCAGCAGCTTGGAGGCAGATACGCAGTATTTT. Encoded protein: CASSLEADTQYF. This chain uses TRBV5-1 with TRBJ2-3; D gene uncertain. The CDR3 sequence is 12 residues long. Germline CDR1 and CDR2: SGHRS and YFSETQ. Trimming shortened V by 0 bases and J by 4 bases, and 3 bases separated the two germline ends.

This sequence joins TRBV20-1 and TRBJ1-2; D may be TRBD1 (5 bases). The V gene's germline CDR1 is DFQATT and CDR2 SNEGSKA (reference sequence). With 4 bases removed from V and 14 bases from J, the gap between germline ends came to 17 bases. This CDR3 has 11 residues. In nucleotides, the CDR3 is TGCAGTGCTAATCGGGGTACGACAGAGACCTTC. Translation gives CSANRGTTETF.

Only a few counts were recorded for this clone. The DNA for the CDR3 is TGTGCCAGCTCACCACAGTCCGGGACTAGCGGGCTGACCGGGGAGCTGTTTTTT. Its protein product is CASSPQSGTSGLTGELFF. V is TRBV18 and J is TRBJ2-2; 12 bases map to TRBD2. This CDR3 has 18 residues. The V and J ends lost 1 base and 5 bases, in that order; junction bases with no gene match: 8. Looked up from germline, CDR1 is KGHSH and CDR2 is LQKENI.

The V gene is TRBV29-1, the J gene TRBJ1-4; 7 nucleotides agree with TRBD1. The CDR3 sequence is 13 residues long. J was trimmed by 4 bases and V by 6 bases; bases with no gene match: 5. Germline V gene lookup returns CDR1 SQVTM and CDR2 ANQGSEA. Here the CDR3 DNA reads TGCAGCGTGCCGGGACAGAGTAATGAAAAACTGTTTTTT. This translates into CSVPGQSNEKLFF.

This chain links TRBV5-6 with TRBJ2-5; D might be TRBD1 or TRBD2, each matching 6 bases. The CDR3 runs 13 residues. V was shortened by 2 bases and J by 5 bases, with 10 bases between the two germline ends. In germline, CDR1 is SGHDT, CDR2 YYEEEE. CDR3 bases: TGTGCCAGCAGCTTAGGAGGGGGGGAGACCCAGTACTTC. Protein: CASSLGGGETQYF.

This clone turned up a few times. The rearrangement uses TRBV2 and TRBJ1-2; D is perhaps TRBD1 (5 bases). The CDR3 is made up of 15 amino acids. Per the germline V gene, CDR1 is SNHLY and CDR2 is FYNNEI. The ends were cut back, 1 base at V and 8 bases at J, with 17 bases in the middle. The CDR3, as DNA: TGTGCCAGCAGTGAAGGGAGGCAGGGATTGCGCGGCTACACCTTC. Protein product: CASSEGRQGLRGYTF.

There are a few counts of this clone. Other DNA sequences in this sample translate to the same CDR3. The gene calls are TRBV9 and TRBJ2-3; D might be TRBD2 (5 bases). V gave up 0 bases and J gave up 3 bases, with 5 bases separating them. This CDR3 contains 13 residues. CDR1 and CDR2 from the germline V gene are SGDLS and YYNGEE. In DNA form, the CDR3 reads TGTGCCAGCAGCGTAGGAGGGACAGATACGCAGTATTTT. Translating it yields CASSVGGTDTQYF.

Points on this clone: A junction end diverges from the germline sequence, so it may reflect a read error. The chain employs TRBV5-1 and TRBJ2-1, with D unclear. Germline CDR1 is SGHRS and CDR2 is YFSETQ. This CDR3 region has 14 residues. CDR3 residues: CASSLGGRLNGQFF. CDR3 bases: TGCGCCAGCAGCTTGGGAGGACGGTTAAATGGGCAGTTCTTC.

V usage is TRBV7-2 and J usage is TRBJ2-7; TRBD1 might be the D (5 bases). V was pared by 5 bases and J by 3 bases, with 17 bases between. The CDR3 is made up of 15 amino acids. Germline loops: CDR1 SGHTA, CDR2 FQGNSA. CDR3 bases: TGTGCCAGCAGCCCCACTGGGGCAGCTAACTACGAGCAGTACTTC. It translates to CASSPTGAANYEQYF. The whole variable domain, remainder taken from reference TRBV7-2 and TRBJ2-7, is GAGVSQSPSNKVTEKGKDVELRCDPISGHTALYWYRQSLGQGLEFLIYFQGNSAPDKSGLPSDRFSAERTGGSVSTLTIQRTQQEDSAVYLCASSPTGAANYEQYFGPGTRLTVT.

The chain combines TRBV7-2 with TRBJ1-2, with D possibly being TRBD1 (6 bases). The CDR3 length is 13 residues. Trimming cost V 1 base and J 6 bases, with 9 bases left between them. CDR1 is SGHTA, CDR2 FQGNSA, per germline. The CDR3 spells CASSLGGPHGYTF. The CDR3 coding sequence is TGTGCCAGCAGCTTAGGGGGGCCGCATGGCTACACCTTC. The whole variable domain, filled in from reference TRBV7-2 and TRBJ1-2, reads GAGVSQSPSNKVTEKGKDVELRCDPISGHTALYWYRQSLGQGLEFLIYFQGNSAPDKSGLPSDRFSAERTGGSVSTLTIQRTQQEDSAVYLCASSLGGPHGYTFGSGTRLTVV.

The chain has TRBV7-9 and TRBJ1-5; D call uncertain. Germline V gene lookup returns CDR1 SEHNR and CDR2 FQNEAQ (reference sequence). This CDR3 region has 15 residues. V shed 4 bases and J shed 0 bases, with 10 bases lying between them. The CDR3 region is CASSSHRYSNQPQHF. The CDR3 DNA reads TGTGCCAGCAGCTCTCACCGTTATAGCAATCAGCCCCAGCATTTT.

The V call is TRBV5-4, the J call TRBJ2-1; TRBD1 matches 11 bases. V lost 6 bases, J lost 4 bases, and 3 bases stayed unmatched. CDR3 length: 14 amino acids. Per germline, CDR1 SGHNT and CDR2 YYREEE (reference sequence). CDR3 nucleotide sequence: TGTGCCAGCACCGGGGACAGGGGGTACAATGAGCAGTTCTTC. It specifies CASTGDRGYNEQFF. Full variable domain (missing parts from reference TRBV5-4 and TRBJ2-1): ETGVTQSPTHLIKTRGQQVTLRCSSQSGHNTVSWYQQALGQGPQFIFQYYREEENGRGNFPPRFSGLQFPNYSSELNVNALELDDSALYLCASTGDRGYNEQFFGPGTRLTVL.

This clone appeared a few times. The chain employs TRBV4-1 and TRBJ2-7; D call uncertain. There are 14 residues in the CDR3. CDR1 MGHRA and CDR2 YSYEKL come from the germline V gene. V lost 0 bases, J lost 2 bases, and 8 bases lay in between. CDR3 residues: CASSQELLTYEQYF. CDR3 nucleotide sequence: TGCGCCAGCAGCCAAGAATTGCTCACCTACGAGCAGTACTTC.

The chain uses TRBV5-1 and TRBJ2-5; TRBD2 matches at 10 bases. CDR1 is SGHRS, CDR2 YFSETQ, per germline. CDR3 length: 16 residues. V trimming: 0 bases; J trimming: 3 bases; junction bases outside the gene matches: 5. CDR3 bases: TGCGCCAGCAGCTTGGTTGGCGGACTAGCGGAAGAGACCCAGTACTTC. It encodes CASSLVGGLAEETQYF.

The chain employs TRBV6-6 and TRBJ2-5, with 9 positions matching TRBD2. Germline V lookup: CDR1 MNHNY, CDR2 SVGAGI (reference sequence). The CDR3 runs to 16 residues. V gave up 0 bases and J gave up 5 bases; unmatched junction bases: 7. The CDR3 DNA follows: TGTGCCAGCAGTTACTCGGGCGGGGGGGCTAGTGAGACCCAGTACTTC. Amino acid sequence: CASSYSGGGASETQYF.